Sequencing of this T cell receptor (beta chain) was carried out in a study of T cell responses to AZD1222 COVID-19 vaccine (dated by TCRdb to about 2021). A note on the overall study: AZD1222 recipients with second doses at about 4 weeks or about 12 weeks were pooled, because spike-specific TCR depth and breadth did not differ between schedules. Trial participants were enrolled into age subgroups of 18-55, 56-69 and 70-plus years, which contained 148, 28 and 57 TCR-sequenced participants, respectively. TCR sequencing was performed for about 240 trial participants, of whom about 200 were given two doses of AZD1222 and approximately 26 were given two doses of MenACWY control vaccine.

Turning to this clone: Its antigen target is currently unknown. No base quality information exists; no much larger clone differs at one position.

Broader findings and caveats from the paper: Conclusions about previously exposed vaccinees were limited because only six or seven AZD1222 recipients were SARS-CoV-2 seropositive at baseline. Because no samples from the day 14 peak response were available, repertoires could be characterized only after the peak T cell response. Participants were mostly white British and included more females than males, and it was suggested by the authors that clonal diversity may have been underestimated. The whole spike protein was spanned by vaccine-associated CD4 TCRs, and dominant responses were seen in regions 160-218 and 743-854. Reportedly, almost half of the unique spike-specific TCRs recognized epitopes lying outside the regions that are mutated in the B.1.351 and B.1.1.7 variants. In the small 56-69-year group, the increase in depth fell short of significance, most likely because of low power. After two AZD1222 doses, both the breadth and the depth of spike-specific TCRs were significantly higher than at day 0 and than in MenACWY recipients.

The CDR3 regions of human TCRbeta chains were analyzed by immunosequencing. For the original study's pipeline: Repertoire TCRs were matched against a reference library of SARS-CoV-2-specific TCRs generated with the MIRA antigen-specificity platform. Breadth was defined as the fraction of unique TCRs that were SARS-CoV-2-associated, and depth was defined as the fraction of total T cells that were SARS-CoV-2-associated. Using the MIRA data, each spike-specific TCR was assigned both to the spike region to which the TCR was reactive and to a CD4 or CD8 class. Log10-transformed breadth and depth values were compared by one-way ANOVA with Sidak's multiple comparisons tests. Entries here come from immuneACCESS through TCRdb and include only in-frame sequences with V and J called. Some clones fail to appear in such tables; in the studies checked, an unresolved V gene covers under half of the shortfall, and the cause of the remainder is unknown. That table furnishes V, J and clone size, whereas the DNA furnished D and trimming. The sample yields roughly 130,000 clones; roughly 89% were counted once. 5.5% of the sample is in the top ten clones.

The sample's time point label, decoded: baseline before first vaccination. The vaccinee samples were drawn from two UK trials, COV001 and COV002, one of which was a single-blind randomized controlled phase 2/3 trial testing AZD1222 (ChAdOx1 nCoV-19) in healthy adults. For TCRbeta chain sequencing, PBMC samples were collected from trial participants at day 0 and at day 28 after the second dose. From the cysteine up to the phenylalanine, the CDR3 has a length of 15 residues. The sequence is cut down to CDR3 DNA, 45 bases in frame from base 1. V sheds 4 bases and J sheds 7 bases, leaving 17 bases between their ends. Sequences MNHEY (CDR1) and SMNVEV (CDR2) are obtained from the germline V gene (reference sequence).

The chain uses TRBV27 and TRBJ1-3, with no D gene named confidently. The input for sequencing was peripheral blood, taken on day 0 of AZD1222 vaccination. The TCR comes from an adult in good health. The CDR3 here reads CASSSGLSASNTIYF. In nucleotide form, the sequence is TGTGCCAGCAGTTCGGGGTTATCTGCTTCGAACACCATATATTTT.